This is a list of T cell receptor beta chains from one sample in a study of blood T cells in healthy people across ages. TCRdb redid the calling of the 5' RACE reads with MiXCR, one entry per CDR3 protein. The sample has under 750,000 distinct CDR3 sequences, under 55% seen once. Sequencing was done on a sample of blood. The receptors were gathered from a man older than 75 in good health. Both conserved end residues are part of each CDR3. A D gene is named only where the DNA matches it firmly. Clone sizes are given selectively: once, few, many, or a class where the clone is expanded.

v_call: TRBV30; j_call: TRBJ2-1; d_call: TRBD2; clone_size: NA; cdr3_nt: TGTGCCTGGAGTGTACGGGACTACGGAGCGATCCGCAATGAGCAGTTCTTC; cdr3_aa: CAWSVRDYGAIRNEQFF
v_call: TRBV7-6; j_call: TRBJ2-2; d_call: TRBD1; clone_size: few; cdr3_nt: TGTGCCAGCAGCAGTCCGGACAGGGGGTTACGCGGGGAGCTGTTTTTT; cdr3_aa: CASSSPDRGLRGELFF
v_call: TRBV5-1; j_call: TRBJ2-5; d_call: TRBD2; clone_size: NA; cdr3_nt: TGCGCCAGCAGCCTAAGCGGGGGGGCGTCTCTCCAGACCCAGTACTTC; cdr3_aa: CASSLSGGASLQTQYF
v_call: TRBV6-2/TRBV6-3; j_call: TRBJ2-1; d_call: TRBD1; clone_size: NA; cdr3_nt: TGTGCCAGCAGTCCCCAGGACAGGTCAAATGAGCAGTTCTTC; cdr3_aa: CASSPQDRSNEQFF
v_call: TRBV20-1; j_call: TRBJ2-7; d_call: TRBD1; clone_size: once; cdr3_nt: TGCAGTGCTCCAATAAGGGGGCACTACGAGCAGTACTTC; cdr3_aa: CSAPIRGHYEQYF
v_call: TRBV7-9; j_call: TRBJ2-5; d_call: NA; clone_size: NA; cdr3_nt: TGTGCCAGCAGCCTAGCTATGGGATCGGGGGAGACCCAGTACTTC; cdr3_aa: CASSLAMGSGETQYF
v_call: TRBV20-1; j_call: TRBJ2-1; d_call: NA; clone_size: NA; cdr3_nt: TGCAGTGTACAACGGGACTCAAACAATGAGCAGTTCTTC; cdr3_aa: CSVQRDSNNEQFF
v_call: TRBV20-1; j_call: TRBJ2-5; d_call: NA; clone_size: NA; cdr3_nt: TGCAGTGCTAGTGCTGGACAAGACCGGGAGACCCAGTACTTC; cdr3_aa: CSASAGQDRETQYF
v_call: TRBV12-3/TRBV12-4; j_call: TRBJ2-3; d_call: TRBD1; clone_size: few; cdr3_nt: TGTGCCAGCACCCGGCAGGGGGCTGAAGATACGCAGTATTTT; cdr3_aa: CASTRQGAEDTQYF
v_call: TRBV4-3; j_call: TRBJ2-7; d_call: TRBD2; clone_size: few; cdr3_nt: TGCGCCAGCAGCCAAGATGGGGGGCGAGGGACTAGCGGGTACGAGCAGTACTTC; cdr3_aa: CASSQDGGRGTSGYEQYF